Listed here are 6 T cell receptor beta chains from one sample, sequenced in a study of OX40 agonist ivuxolimab in advanced cancers. Clones were sequenced by immunoSEQ multiplex PCR, and TCRdb holds only the in-frame ones, with some missing. The sample holds roughly 24,000 clones, around 80% seen once. The sample consisted of CD4+ or CD8+ T cells sorted from blood, taken in a trial of the OX40 agonist ivuxolimab. The receptors were gathered from an adult with an advanced solid tumor such as melanoma, head and neck, liver or kidney cancer.

The chain combines TRBV9 with TRBJ1-1, with 8 positions matching TRBD1. The CDR3 is 14 amino acids. V shed 0 bases and J 7 bases; nucleotides not matched to a gene: 5. Germline assignment: CDR1 SGDLS and CDR2 YYNGEE. CDR3 sequence (DNA): TGTGCCAGCAGCGTAGAGGGGACAGGTAGTGAAGCTTTCTTT. Its translation: CASSVEGTGSEAFF.

The chain uses TRBV11-2 and TRBJ1-1; TRBD1 is a possible D gene (5 bases). Per germline, CDR1 SGHAT and CDR2 FQNNGV. Trimming left V 5 bases short and J 5 bases short, with 15 bases between. There are 14 residues in the CDR3. The CDR3 nucleotides are TGTGCCAGCAGCCCTCGACAGTCCCTGACTGAAGCTTTCTTT. Translation: CASSPRQSLTEAFF.

The CDR3 protein is CASSYSQALGRSYTF. In DNA form, the CDR3 reads TGTGCCAGCAGTTACTCCCAGGCCCTTGGTAGGAGCTACACCTTC. The chain recombines TRBV6-5 with TRBJ1-2; D is unclear. V lost 0 bases to trimming and J lost 9 bases, with 17 bases between them. The CDR3 covers 15 residues. The germline V gene encodes CDR1 MNHEY and CDR2 SVGAGI.

The chain uses TRBV4-3 and TRBJ1-1, with D perhaps TRBD1 (5 bases). CDR1 is LGHNA and CDR2 is YSLEER in the germline V gene. This CDR3 is built from 16 residues. The V gene lost 0 bases and the J gene lost 0 bases, with 11 bases spanning the gap. In DNA form, the CDR3 reads TGCGCCAGCAGCCAAGATAGGGGAGGGATGAACACTGAAGCTTTCTTT. Its protein product is CASSQDRGGMNTEAFF.

The chain couples TRBV4-3 to TRBJ2-7; tentative D call: TRBD2 (6 bases). V was cut by 0 bases and J by 2 bases, with 20 bases left in between. The germline CDR1 and CDR2 sequences are LGHNA and YSLEER. The CDR3 contains 18 residues. The CDR3 DNA follows: TGCGCCAGCAGCCAAGATTTTGGGGGGAACTTCTTCACCTACGAGCAGTACTTC. Amino acids: CASSQDFGGNFFTYEQYF.

The rearrangement joins TRBV10-3 to TRBJ2-7, with D perhaps being TRBD1 or TRBD2 (6 bases each). The V gene's germline CDR1 is ENHRY and CDR2 SYGVKD. The CDR3 contains 15 residues. V gave up 0 bases and J gave up 2 bases, with 11 bases separating them. The CDR3 DNA reads TGTGCCATCAGTGAGTCGGCGGGACATCCCTACGAGCAGTACTTC. It encodes CAISESAGHPYEQYF.